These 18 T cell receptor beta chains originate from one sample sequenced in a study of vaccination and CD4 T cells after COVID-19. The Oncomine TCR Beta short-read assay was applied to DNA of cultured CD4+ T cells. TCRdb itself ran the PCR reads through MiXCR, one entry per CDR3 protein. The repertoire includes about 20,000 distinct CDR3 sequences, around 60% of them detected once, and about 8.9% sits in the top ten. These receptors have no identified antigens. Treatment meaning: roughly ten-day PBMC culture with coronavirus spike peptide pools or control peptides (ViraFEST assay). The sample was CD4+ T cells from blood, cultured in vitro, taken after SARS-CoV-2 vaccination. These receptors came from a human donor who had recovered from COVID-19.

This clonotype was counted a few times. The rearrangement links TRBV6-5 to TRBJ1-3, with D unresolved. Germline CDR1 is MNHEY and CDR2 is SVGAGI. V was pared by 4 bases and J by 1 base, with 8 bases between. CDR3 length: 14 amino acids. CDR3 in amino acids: CASSFGGSGNTIYF. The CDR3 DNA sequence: TGTGCCAGCAGTTTCGGAGGATCTGGAAACACCATATATTTT.

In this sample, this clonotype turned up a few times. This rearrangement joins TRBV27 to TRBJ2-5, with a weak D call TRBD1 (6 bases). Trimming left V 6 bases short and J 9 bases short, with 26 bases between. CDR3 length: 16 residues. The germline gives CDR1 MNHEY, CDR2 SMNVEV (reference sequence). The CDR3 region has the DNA TGTGCCAGCAGACCAAACCGGGACACCAGGACCAAGGCCCAGTACTTC. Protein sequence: CASRPNRDTRTKAQYF.

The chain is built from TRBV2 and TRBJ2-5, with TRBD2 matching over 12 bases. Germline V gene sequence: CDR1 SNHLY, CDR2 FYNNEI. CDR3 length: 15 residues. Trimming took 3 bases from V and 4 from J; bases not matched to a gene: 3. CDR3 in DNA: TGTGCCAGCAGTGACGGACTAGCGGGGAGAGAGACCCAGTACTTC. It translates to CASSDGLAGRETQYF.

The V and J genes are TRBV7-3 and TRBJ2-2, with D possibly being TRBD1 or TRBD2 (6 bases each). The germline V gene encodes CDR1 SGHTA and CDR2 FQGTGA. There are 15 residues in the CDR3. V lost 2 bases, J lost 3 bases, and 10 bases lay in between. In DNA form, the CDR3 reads TGTGCCAGCAGCTTATACGGGGGCGACACCGGGGAGCTGTTTTTT. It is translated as CASSLYGGDTGELFF.

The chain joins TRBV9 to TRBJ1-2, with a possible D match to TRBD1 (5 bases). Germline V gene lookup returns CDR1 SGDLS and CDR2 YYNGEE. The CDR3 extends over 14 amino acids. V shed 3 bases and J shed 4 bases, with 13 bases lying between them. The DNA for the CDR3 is TGTGCCAGCAGCGCCGGGGGACGGAGCTATGGCTACACCTTC. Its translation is CASSAGGRSYGYTF.

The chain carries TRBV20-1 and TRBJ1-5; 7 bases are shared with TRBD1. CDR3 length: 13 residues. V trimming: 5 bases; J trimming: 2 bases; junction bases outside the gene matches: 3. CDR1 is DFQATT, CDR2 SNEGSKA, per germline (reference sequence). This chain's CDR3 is CSARDRGNQPQHF. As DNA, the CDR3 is TGCAGTGCTCGCGACAGGGGCAATCAGCCCCAGCATTTT.

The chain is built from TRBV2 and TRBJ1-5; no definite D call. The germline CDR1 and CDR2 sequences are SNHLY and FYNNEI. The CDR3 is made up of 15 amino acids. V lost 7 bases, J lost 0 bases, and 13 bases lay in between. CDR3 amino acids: CASTRTVYSNQPQHF. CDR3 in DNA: TGTGCCAGCACCCGGACGGTTTATAGCAATCAGCCCCAGCATTTT.

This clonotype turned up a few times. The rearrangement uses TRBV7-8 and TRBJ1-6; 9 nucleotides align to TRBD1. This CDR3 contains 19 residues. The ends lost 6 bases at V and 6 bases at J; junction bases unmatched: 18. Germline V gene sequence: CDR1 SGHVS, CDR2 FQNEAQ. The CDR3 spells CASSSTTTGQGLGNSPLHF. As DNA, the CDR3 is TGTGCCAGCAGTTCAACTACGACCGGACAGGGGCTGGGTAATTCACCCCTCCACTTT.

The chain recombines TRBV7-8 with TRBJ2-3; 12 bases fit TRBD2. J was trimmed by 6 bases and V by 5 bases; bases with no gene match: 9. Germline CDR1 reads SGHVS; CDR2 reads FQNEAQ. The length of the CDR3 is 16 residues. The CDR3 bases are TGTGCCAGCAGCGCCCGAGCTAGCGGGGGGGCTGATACGCAGTATTTT. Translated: CASSARASGGADTQYF.

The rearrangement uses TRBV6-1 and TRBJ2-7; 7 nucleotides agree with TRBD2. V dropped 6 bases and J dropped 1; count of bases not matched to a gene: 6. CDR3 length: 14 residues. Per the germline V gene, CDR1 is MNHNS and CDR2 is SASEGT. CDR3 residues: CASRDLAASYEQYF. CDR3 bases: TGTGCCAGCAGGGATCTAGCGGCTTCCTACGAGCAGTACTTC.

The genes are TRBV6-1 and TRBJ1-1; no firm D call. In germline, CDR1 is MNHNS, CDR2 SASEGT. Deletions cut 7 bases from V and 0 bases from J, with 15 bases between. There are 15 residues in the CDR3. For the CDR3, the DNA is TGTGCCAGCAAAATTTCCGGTCGGTTGAACACTGAAGCTTTCTTT. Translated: CASKISGRLNTEAFF.

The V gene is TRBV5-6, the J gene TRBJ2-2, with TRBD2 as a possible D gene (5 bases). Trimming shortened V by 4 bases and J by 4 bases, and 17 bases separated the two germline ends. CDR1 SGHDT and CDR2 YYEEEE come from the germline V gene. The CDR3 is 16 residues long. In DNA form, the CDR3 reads TGTGCCAGCAGCCAAGCCGGACTCCAATCCACCGGGGAGCTGTTTTTT. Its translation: CASSQAGLQSTGELFF.

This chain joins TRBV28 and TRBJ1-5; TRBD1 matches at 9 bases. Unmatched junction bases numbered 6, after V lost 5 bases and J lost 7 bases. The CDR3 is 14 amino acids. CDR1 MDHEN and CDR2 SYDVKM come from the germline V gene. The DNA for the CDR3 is TGTGCCAGCAGTCTGGACAGGGGACGGCAGCCCCAGCATTTT. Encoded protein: CASSLDRGRQPQHF.

The CDR3 region is CAISSTGGLVTEAFF. CDR3 nucleotides: TGTGCCATCAGTTCGACAGGGGGCCTTGTCACTGAAGCTTTCTTT. The gene calls are TRBV10-3 and TRBJ1-1; 10 bases map to TRBD1. The ends lost 5 bases at V and 4 bases at J; junction bases unmatched: 7. This CDR3 contains 15 residues. Per the germline V gene, CDR1 is ENHRY and CDR2 is SYGVKD.

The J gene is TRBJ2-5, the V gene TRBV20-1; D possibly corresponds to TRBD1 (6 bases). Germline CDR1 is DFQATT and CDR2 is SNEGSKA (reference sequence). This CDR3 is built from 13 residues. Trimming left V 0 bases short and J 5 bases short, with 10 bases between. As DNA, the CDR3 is TGCAGTGCTAGAGATCAGGGGTGGGAGACCCAGTACTTC. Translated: CSARDQGWETQYF.

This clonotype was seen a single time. The CDR3, as DNA: TGCGCCACCACCGACAGGATGAACACTGAAGCTTTCTTT. Translating gives CATTDRMNTEAFF. This chain uses TRBV10-2 with TRBJ1-1, with a tentative D call TRBD1 (6 bases). Deletions cut 10 bases from V and 0 bases from J, with 12 bases between. The CDR3 covers 13 residues. Germline V lookup: CDR1 WSHSY, CDR2 SAAADI.

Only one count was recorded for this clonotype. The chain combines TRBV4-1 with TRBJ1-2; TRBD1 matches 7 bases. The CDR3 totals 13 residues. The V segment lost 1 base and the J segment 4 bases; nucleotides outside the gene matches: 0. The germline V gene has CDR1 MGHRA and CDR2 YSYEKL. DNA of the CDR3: TGCGCCAGCAGCCAAGGGACAGGCTATGGCTACACCTTC. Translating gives CASSQGTGYGYTF.

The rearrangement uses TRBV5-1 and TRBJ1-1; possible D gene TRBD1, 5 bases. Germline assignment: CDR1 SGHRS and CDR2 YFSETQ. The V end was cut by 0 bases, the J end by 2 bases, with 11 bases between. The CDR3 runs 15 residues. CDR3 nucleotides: TGCGCCAGCAGCTTGGCCGGGACGAAAAACACTGAAGCTTTCTTT. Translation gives CASSLAGTKNTEAFF.